This TCR beta chain was sequenced in a study of blood T cell repertoires in COVID-19. Study-wide context: COVID-19 samples from acute and convalescent phases originated in the United States, Italy and Spain. The cDNA or gDNA used as material had been derived from T cells, B-cell-depleted T cells, or PBMCs.

The V gene end was trimmed by 5 bases and the J gene end by 4 bases; junction bases not matched to a gene: 2. CDR1 is SGHTA and CDR2 is FQGNSA in the germline V gene. This CDR3 has 12 residues. TCRdb's copy holds only in-frame clones and misses some; the assay was immunoSEQ multiplex PCR. The sample includes almost 250,000 clones, more than 75% seen only once; the top ten take around 1.5%. Sequences were obtained from peripheral blood. The receptor was isolated from a woman aged 55-70 years who had recovered from COVID-19. The V and J genes are TRBV7-2 and TRBJ2-7; 7 bases align to TRBD1. CDR3 in amino acids: CASSQDRYEQYF. The CDR3 DNA sequence: TGTGCCAGCAGCCAGGACAGGTACGAGCAGTACTTC.